These T cell receptor beta chains were read from a single sample in a study of T cell responses to AZD1222 COVID-19 vaccine. Generated by immunoSEQ multiplex PCR, the TCRdb table keeps only in-frame clones and is missing some. Of around 200,000 clones in the sample, around 90% were seen once. The sample was peripheral blood, taken on day 0 of AZD1222 vaccination. These receptor sequences come from an adult in good health. CDR3s include the opening cysteine and the closing phenylalanine or tryptophan. Fields, in order: V gene, CDR3 length, clone size, J gene, D gene, CDR3 DNA, CDR3 protein. The D gene is left open where the match is weak. A clone size is listed for some rows: how often the clone was seen (once, few, many), or a class if it is expanded.

TRBV15	18	NA	TRBJ2-6	NA	TGTGCCACCAGCAGAGATGAGCAGGGGCGATCTGGGGCCAACGTCCTGACTTTC	CATSRDEQGRSGANVLTF
TRBV5-1	14	NA	TRBJ2-6	NA	TGCGCCAGCAGCTTGGCCTCTGGGGCCAACGTCCTGACTTTC	CASSLASGANVLTF
TRBV5-8	13	NA	TRBJ2-1	NA	TGTGCCAGCAGCTTGGCGGGGGGCAGGGAGCAGTTCTTC	CASSLAGGREQFF
TRBV9	14	NA	TRBJ1-1	NA	TGTGCCAGCAGCGCACACACGACCCAGGGGCGGGCTTTCTTT	CASSAHTTQGRAFF
TRBV27	16	NA	TRBJ2-2	NA	TGTGCCAGCAGTTTATCGATACACCAGAGGGCCGGGGAGCTGTTTTTT	CASSLSIHQRAGELFF
TRBV9	16	NA	TRBJ2-7	TRBD2	TGTGCCAGCAGCGCGACGGGGGGGCTAGCGGCCTACGAGCAGTACTTC	CASSATGGLAAYEQYF
TRBV20-1	11	few	TRBJ2-1	NA	TGCAGTGCTCCGACAGAGAATGAGCAGTTCTTC	CSAPTENEQFF
TRBV15	16	NA	TRBJ1-2	TRBD1	TGTGCCACCAGCAGGGGGGGACAGGGATTCGACTATGGCTACACCTTC	CATSRGGQGFDYGYTF
TRBV8-2	16	NA	TRBJ2-5	NA	TGTGGCAGCACGAAAGTAGGGACTACGCGCCCAGAGACCCAGTACTTC	CGSTKVGTTRPETQYF
TRBV6-6	13	NA	TRBJ1-5	NA	TGTGCCAGCACCCCGGCCACAAATCAGCCCCAGCATTTT	CASTPATNQPQHF
TRBV24-1	14	NA	TRBJ2-1	TRBD1	TGTGCCACCAGTGACTCGACAGGGGGGACTGAGCAGTTCTTC	CATSDSTGGTEQFF
TRBV5-1	15	NA	TRBJ1-5	NA	TGCGCCAGCAGCTTGGACGGTCAGGGTAGTCAGCCCCAGCATTTT	CASSLDGQGSQPQHF
TRBV5-1	15	once	TRBJ2-4	TRBD1	TGCGCCAGCAGCTCAGCGACAGGGGGCTCAAACATTCAGTACTTC	CASSSATGGSNIQYF
TRBV6-5	14	NA	TRBJ2-3	TRBD2	TGTGCCAGCAGTTACTATCGGGGGGCAGATACGCAGTATTTT	CASSYYRGADTQYF
TRBV3-1/TRBV3-2	16	NA	TRBJ2-1	NA	TGTGCCAGCAGCCAAGCTCGGCTCCGACCCTACAATGAGCAGTTCTTC	CASSQARLRPYNEQFF
TRBV6-2/TRBV6-3	14	NA	TRBJ1-4	NA	TGTGCCAGCAGTCCCAGTGCAACTAATGAAAAACTGTTTTTT	CASSPSATNEKLFF
TRBV7-9	16	few	TRBJ2-1	TRBD2	TGTGCCAGCAGCTTAGCGCTAGCGGGGACCTACAATGAGCAGTTCTTC	CASSLALAGTYNEQFF
TRBV5-4	15	NA	TRBJ1-5	NA	TGTGCCAGCAGCTTGGATGGAGGCGGGAGTCAGCCCCAGCATTTT	CASSLDGGGSQPQHF
TRBV25-1	14	NA	TRBJ1-2	NA	TGTGCCAGCAGTGAATACCTCGACTTATATGGCTACACCTTC	CASSEYLDLYGYTF
TRBV11-1	15	NA	TRBJ2-5	TRBD2	TGTGCCAGCAGCCCAGCCGGGACTAGTGGGGAGACCCAGTACTTC	CASSPAGTSGETQYF
TRBV5-1	14	NA	TRBJ1-2	NA	TGCGCCAGCAGCGACCAGGGCGCGGGGGATGGCTACACCTTC	CASSDQGAGDGYTF
TRBV12-3/TRBV12-4	11	many	TRBJ2-2	NA	TGTGCCAGCGCACGCACCGGGGAGCTGTTTTTT	CASARTGELFF
TRBV5-1	14	NA	TRBJ1-5	NA	TGCGCCAGCAGCTTCGGGAGCGGCAATCAGCCCCAGCATTTT	CASSFGSGNQPQHF
TRBV28	19	NA	TRBJ1-5	NA	TGTGCCAGCAGTTTGATCCCCCACGGGAGCAAGAGGGCTGGGCAGCCCCAGCATTTT	CASSLIPHGSKRAGQPQHF
TRBV5-5	14	NA	TRBJ1-6	TRBD1	TGTGCCAGCAGCTTGGGGCAGGGGGGTTCACCCCTCCACTTT	CASSLGQGGSPLHF
TRBV9	15	NA	TRBJ2-2	TRBD2	TGTGCCAGCAGCGTAGCAGCGGGAGTGGCCGGGGAGCTGTTTTTT	CASSVAAGVAGELFF